One and the same sample provided the 20 T cell receptor beta chains below, sequenced in a study of T cell repertoires in cytomegalovirus infection. MiXCR, applied by TCRdb to the reads, yields one record per CDR3 protein. The data hold fewer than 200,000 distinct CDR3 sequences, with approximately 15% observed a single time. Sample: PBMCs. The receptors here all came from a human donor in good health (CMV status not recorded). Some clones in this sample may be carry-over from other donors' samples.

This clonotype was detected ten times or more. This chain links TRBV12-5 with TRBJ2-6; possible D gene TRBD2, 6 bases. V was clipped by 6 bases and J by 0 bases, with 9 bases between them. This CDR3 contains 15 residues. Germline V lookup: CDR1 LGHNT, CDR2 FRNRAP. Here the CDR3 reads CASGGGSSGANVLTF. CDR3 DNA sequence: TGTGCTAGTGGGGGGGGTAGCTCTGGGGCCAACGTCCTGACTTTC.

This clonotype was seen at least ten times. This chain links TRBV19 with TRBJ2-2, with 7 bases fitting TRBD2. CDR1 and CDR2 (germline): LNHDA, SQIVND (reference sequence). J was trimmed by 4 bases and V by 5 bases; bases with no gene match: 7. The CDR3 contains 15 residues. This chain's CDR3 is CASSRNAGATGELFF. CDR3 DNA: TGTGCCAGTAGTCGGAACGCGGGAGCCACCGGGGAGCTGTTTTTT. The full variable domain, with the rest looked up from reference TRBV19 and TRBJ2-2, is DGGITQSPKYLFRKEGQNVTLSCEQNLNHDAMYWYRQDPGQGLRLIYYSQIVNDFQKGDIAEGYSVSREKKESFPLTVTSAQKNPTAFYLCASSRNAGATGELFFGEGSRLTVL.

The rearrangement uses TRBV12-3 or TRBV12-4 and TRBJ1-2; possible D gene TRBD1, 5 bases. The V end lost 6 bases, the J end lost 4 bases, and 15 bases lay between the germline ends. This CDR3 is 14 amino acids long. The CDR3 bases are TGTGCCAGCAGACGGGGACTAGCGAGCTATGGCTACACCTTC. This translates into CASRRGLASYGYTF.

The rearrangement uses TRBV29-1 and TRBJ1-1; D may be TRBD1 (6 bases). Trimming removed 6 bases from V and 0 bases from J, with 14 bases in between. Germline lookup yields CDR1 SQVTM and CDR2 ANQGSEA. The CDR3 extends over 14 amino acids. CDR3 region: CSVFPTGLNTEAFF. CDR3 nucleotides: TGCAGCGTGTTCCCCACAGGGCTGAACACTGAAGCTTTCTTT.

Remarks on this clonotype: The junction does not match germline at one end; this may be a read error. V usage is TRBV29-1 and J usage is TRBJ2-7, with a tentative D call TRBD1 (5 bases). The CDR3 runs to 12 residues. Germline V gene lookup returns CDR1 SQVTM and CDR2 ANQGSEA. The CDR3 DNA sequence: TGCAGCTTTAAAAGGGGCTCCTGCGAGCAGTACTTC. As protein: CSFKRGSCEQYF.

This clonotype was seen ten or more times. V and J are TRBV20-1 and TRBJ2-1; the D is unclear. Germline CDR1 reads DFQATT; CDR2 reads SNEGSKA (reference sequence). The CDR3 spans 13 residues. The CDR3 protein is CSSPFQSRDEQFF. CDR3 DNA sequence: TGCAGCTCCCCCTTCCAGAGTCGGGATGAGCAGTTCTTC.

CDR3 nucleotides: TGTGCCATCTCCCCCGGGGGCCAGCACTATCAGCCCCAGCATTTT. Translating it yields CAISPGGQHYQPQHF. This chain joins TRBV27 and TRBJ1-5, with a tentative D call TRBD1 (6 bases). Germline assignment: CDR1 MNHEY and CDR2 SMNVEV (reference sequence). The length of the CDR3 is 15 residues. Trimming took 10 bases from V and 5 from J, leaving 21 bases between them.

This clonotype was counted at least ten times. V usage is TRBV28 and J usage is TRBJ1-2; D gene uncertain. Between the trimmed V and J ends, which lost 4 bases and 0 bases, there was a span of 9 bases. CDR3 length: 14 residues. In germline, CDR1 is MDHEN, CDR2 SYDVKM. CDR3 DNA: TGTGCCAGCAGTTCCCTCGATACTAACTATGGCTACACCTTC. It is translated as CASSSLDTNYGYTF.

This clonotype showed up just a few times. This chain joins TRBV7-6 and TRBJ1-4; D unclear. Germline CDR1 is SGHVS and CDR2 is FNYEAQ. The V end was cut by 2 bases, the J end by 4 bases, with 14 bases between. The CDR3 spans 16 residues. CDR3 sequence reads: CASSLRRPRDNEKLFF. The CDR3 DNA follows: TGTGCCAGCAGCTTAAGGCGGCCCCGAGATAATGAAAAACTGTTTTTT.

This clonotype was seen repeatedly, ten times or more. The chain employs TRBV7-9 and TRBJ2-7; tentatively, D is TRBD1 or TRBD2 (6 bases each). Trimming removed 5 bases at V and 3 bases at J, with 20 bases between. Germline values: CDR1 SEHNR, CDR2 FQNEAQ (reference sequence). This CDR3 is built from 16 residues. CDR3 nucleotides: TGTGCCAGCAGCCCCCCCGGGGGCCAGGACAGCTACGAGCAGTACTTC. This codes for CASSPPGGQDSYEQYF.

As to this clonotype: Because it lacks the conserved phenylalanine or tryptophan at the end, this CDR3 is likely a read error. Because the CDR3's place on the DNA is in doubt, the DNA is left out and the CDR3 is given as listed by TCRdb. The chain recombines TRBV7-2 with TRBJ2-1; the DNA was not compared with TRBD2, the D call given in the table. The CDR3 extends over 17 residues, inclusive of both ends. CDR1 is SGHTA and CDR2 is FQGNSA in the germline V gene. The CDR3 spells CASSLFLAGTSYNEEFC.

This clonotype was found a few times. The chain recombines TRBV9 with TRBJ1-1; D call uncertain. The germline CDR1 and CDR2 sequences are SGDLS and YYNGEE. The CDR3 sequence is 13 residues long. The ends were cut back, 4 bases at V and 1 base at J, with 8 bases in the middle. As DNA, the CDR3 is TGTGCCAGCAGCATGGACTGGAACACTGAAGCTTTCTTT. Its translation is CASSMDWNTEAFF. The full variable domain, its missing parts supplied by reference TRBV9 and TRBJ1-1, is DSGVTQTPKHLITATGQRVTLRCSPRSGDLSVYWYQQSLDQGLQFLIQYYNGEERAKGNILERFSAQQFPDLHSELNLSSLELGDSALYFCASSMDWNTEAFFGQGTRLTVV.

This clonotype was counted ten times or more. The chain combines TRBV7-2 with TRBJ2-7, with D possibly being TRBD1 or TRBD2 (6 bases each). The germline V and J ends were trimmed by 1 base and 2 bases, with 12 bases remaining between them. Germline loops: CDR1 SGHTA, CDR2 FQGNSA. This CDR3 contains 15 residues. The CDR3 bases are TGTGCCAGCAGCTTAGTGGGGGGCAGGACCTACGAGCAGTACTTC. As protein: CASSLVGGRTYEQYF.

This clonotype was recorded at least ten times. This chain uses TRBV15 with TRBJ2-7; D unclear. CDR1 and CDR2 (germline): LNHNV, YYDKDF (reference sequence). Deletions cut 0 bases from V and 6 bases from J, with 9 bases between. CDR3 length: 13 residues. For the CDR3, the DNA is TGTGCCACCAGCAGAGATTTCGGTAGCGAGCAGTACTTC. Encoded protein: CATSRDFGSEQYF.

There are many counts of this clonotype. This chain uses TRBV7-2 with TRBJ2-1; D is possibly TRBD1 (5 bases). Germline V gene sequence: CDR1 SGHTA, CDR2 FQGNSA. Trimming stripped 5 bases from V and 8 bases from J, with 13 bases between. CDR3 size: 13 residues. The CDR3 reads CASSKLRADEQFF. Here the CDR3 DNA reads TGTGCCAGCAGCAAACTCAGGGCCGATGAGCAGTTCTTC.

V gene TRBV5-1 combines with J gene TRBJ2-3; TRBD1 agrees at 8 bases. CDR1 and CDR2 from the germline V gene are SGHRS and YFSETQ. J lost 2 bases, V lost 4 bases, and 6 bases had no gene match. This CDR3 is 15 amino acids long. Written as DNA, the CDR3 is TGCGCCAGCAGCCTACAGGGGGTGAACACAGATACGCAGTATTTT. It is translated as CASSLQGVNTDTQYF.

This clonotype has more than one count but fewer than ten. The chain carries TRBV19 and TRBJ2-2; D not resolved. The CDR3 is made up of 15 amino acids. Between the trimmed V and J ends, which lost 6 bases and 0 bases, there was a span of 11 bases. Per the germline V gene, CDR1 is LNHDA and CDR2 is SQIVND (reference sequence). The CDR3 coding sequence is TGTGCCAGTAGGCCCCTTGGTGCGAACACCGGGGAGCTGTTTTTT. It specifies CASRPLGANTGELFF.

The V call is TRBV11-1, the J call TRBJ1-1; D is unclear. This CDR3 is built from 14 residues. Germline CDR1 is SGHAT and CDR2 is FQDESV (reference sequence). V was pared by 2 bases and J by 9 bases, with 16 bases between. CDR3 residues: CASSLFKTASQAFF. DNA for the CDR3: TGTGCCAGCAGCTTATTCAAGACGGCCTCTCAAGCTTTCTTT.

The chain links TRBV2 to TRBJ1-4; D call uncertain. CDR3 length equals 15 residues. CDR1 is SNHLY, CDR2 FYNNEI, per germline. The germline V and J ends were trimmed by 7 bases and 3 bases, with 15 bases remaining between them. The CDR3 nucleotides read TGTGCCAGCACCCCCGTGGGAGCAGCTAATGAAAAACTGTTTTTT. Translation gives CASTPVGAANEKLFF.

This clonotype was observed many times. The V gene is TRBV7-2, the J gene TRBJ2-7; D not certain. The germline CDR1 and CDR2 sequences are SGHTA and FQGNSA. Trimming left V 4 bases short and J 4 bases short, with 20 bases between. CDR3 length: 16 residues. The CDR3: CASSWLGAFPNYEQYF. CDR3 DNA: TGTGCCAGCAGCTGGCTCGGTGCTTTTCCAAATTACGAGCAGTACTTC.